This T cell receptor beta chain was retrieved from a study of blood T cell repertoires in COVID-19. Trimming removed 2 bases from V and 0 bases from J, with 16 bases in between. CDR1 KGHDR and CDR2 SFDVKD come from the germline V gene. This CDR3 comprises 18 residues. As originally analysed: Estimates of nucleated cell counts were drawn from the amplification of reference gene primers. The repertoire was sequenced with immunoSEQ multiplex PCR; TCRdb's copy has only in-frame clones and lacks some. That table supplies the V and J calls and clone size; D and trimming were determined from the DNA. This sample carries roughly 86,000 clones, 91% of them seen once, and the ten largest clones take 1.5% to 2%.

The sequence derives from a woman in her fifties or sixties in a cohort sampled during active COVID-19. The chain links TRBV24-1 to TRBJ1-5, with D possibly TRBD1 on 6 matching bases. Input material: peripheral blood. CDR3 amino acids: CATSDWGGGVISNQPQHF. Written as DNA, the CDR3 is TGTGCCACCAGTGATTGGGGAGGGGGAGTTATTAGCAATCAGCCCCAGCATTTT.